This T cell receptor beta chain was sequenced during a study of OX40 agonist ivuxolimab in advanced cancers. Concerning the study at large: Ivuxolimab, which targeted the costimulatory receptor OX40 (CD134), was an agonistic, fully human IgG2 monoclonal antibody. Intravenous ivuxolimab was administered to patients every 2 weeks at six dose levels: 0.01, 0.1, 0.3, 1.5, 3 and 10 mg/kg. Among the roughly 50 dose-escalation patients, approximately 20 had hepatocellular carcinoma, approximately 15 melanoma, 9 renal cell carcinoma and 9 head and neck cancer. A male proportion of roughly 80% and a mean age of 60 years, ranging from roughly 23 to 85, were recorded for the dose-escalation cohort. Patients were allowed to have had prior anti-PD-1, anti-PD-L1 or anti-CTLA-4 therapy, and approximately 41% of the dose-escalation patients had previously received checkpoint inhibitors. Partial responses occurred in three dose-escalation patients: two with cutaneous melanoma and one with hepatocellular carcinoma. The purpose of peripheral TCRbeta sequencing was to test whether ivuxolimab changed TCR sequence diversity and led to clonal T-cell expansion. The monotherapy dose-escalation portion (N of about 57 patients) of the phase I ivuxolimab trial is reported in the paper.

Details on this clone: No cognate antigen has been identified for it. Base qualities are missing; no much larger clone stands one base away.

The CDR3 numbers 15 residues from cysteine through phenylalanine. Only the CDR3 region is kept as DNA, spanning 45 bases read in frame from base 1. For CDR1 and CDR2, the germline V gene lists LGHNA and YSLEER. V sheds 1 base and J sheds 5 bases, leaving 14 bases between their ends. Study-wide findings and limitations: At doses of 0.1 to 3.0 mg/kg, clonal expansion of both CD4+ and CD8+ T cells in blood was seen between baseline and week 6. In partial responders in the 0.1-3.0 mg/kg groups, normalized peripheral clonal expansion was found to be among the lowest, especially among CD8+ T cells. Low levels of normalized T-cell clonal expansion were also seen in some patients who did not respond. After ivuxolimab, CD8+ T cells had more expanded clones than CD4+ T cells on average. Which antigens the clonally expanded peripheral T cells were specific for was not determined.

Genomic DNA was isolated from the sorted cells so that the TCRbeta CDR3 region could be sequenced. The immunoSEQ Assay was used to sequence the TCRbeta CDR3 regions. TCRdb provides this immuneACCESS table in a form limited to in-frame rearrangements. Some clones are lacking; in checked studies, under half of them reflect an unresolved V gene, and why the rest are absent is not known. Recorded for this sample are tens of thousands of clones; under 90% of them occurred a single time. The leading ten clones occupy around 1.3% of the sample. Patients with a history of autoimmune disease or receiving systemic immunosuppression were excluded from the trial. Peripheral blood for TCR sequencing was drawn from every dose cohort at baseline, at cycle 4 day 1 and at cycle 7 day 1. The samples were taken from a phase I, first-in-human, multicenter, open-label dose-escalation trial of ivuxolimab. Adults with locally advanced or metastatic melanoma, renal cell carcinoma, hepatocellular carcinoma or head and neck squamous cell carcinoma were enrolled in the trial. Before TCR sequencing, CD4+ T cells and CD8+ T cells from peripheral blood were sorted into separate populations.

The chain employs TRBV4-3 and TRBJ2-5, with TRBD2 as a weak D call on 7 bases. The clonotype originates from an adult with an advanced solid tumor such as melanoma, head and neck, liver or kidney cancer. This specimen was CD4+ or CD8+ T cells sorted from blood, taken in a trial of the OX40 agonist ivuxolimab. The CDR3 is CASSQAFGGQETQYF. The bases are TGCGCCAGCAGCCAAGCCTTCGGGGGGCAGGAGACCCAGTACTTC.